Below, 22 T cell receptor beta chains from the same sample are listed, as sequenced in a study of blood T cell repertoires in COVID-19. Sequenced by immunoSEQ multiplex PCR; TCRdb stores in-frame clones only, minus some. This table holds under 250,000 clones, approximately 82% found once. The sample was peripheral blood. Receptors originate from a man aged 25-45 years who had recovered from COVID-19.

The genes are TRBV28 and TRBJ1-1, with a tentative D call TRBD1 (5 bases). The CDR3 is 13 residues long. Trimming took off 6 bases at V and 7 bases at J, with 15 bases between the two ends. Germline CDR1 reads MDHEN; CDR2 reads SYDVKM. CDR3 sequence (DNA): TGTGCCAGCAGCTTAACCCAGGGAATTGAAGCTTTCTTT. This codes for CASSLTQGIEAFF.

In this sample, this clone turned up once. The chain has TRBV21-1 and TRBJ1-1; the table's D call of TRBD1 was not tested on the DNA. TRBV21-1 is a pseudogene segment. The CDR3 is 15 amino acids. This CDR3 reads CASSKRDSLNTEAFF. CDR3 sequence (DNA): TGTGCCAGCAGCAAACGCGACAGCTTAAACACTGAAGCTTTCTTT.

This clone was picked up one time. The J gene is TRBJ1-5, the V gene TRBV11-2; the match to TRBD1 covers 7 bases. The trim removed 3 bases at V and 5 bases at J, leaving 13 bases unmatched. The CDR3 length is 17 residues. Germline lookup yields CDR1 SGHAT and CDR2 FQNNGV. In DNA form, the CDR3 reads TGTGCCAGCAGCTTCTATCCTCCGACAGGGCTGCATCAGCCCCAGCATTTT. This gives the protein CASSFYPPTGLHQPQHF.

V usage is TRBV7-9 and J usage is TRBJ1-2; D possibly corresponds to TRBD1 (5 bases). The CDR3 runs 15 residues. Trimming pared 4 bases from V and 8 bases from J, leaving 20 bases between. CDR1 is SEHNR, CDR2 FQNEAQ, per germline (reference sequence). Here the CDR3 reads CASSSSGEGLEGYTF. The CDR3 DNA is TGTGCCAGCAGCTCCTCTGGGGAGGGGCTTGAGGGCTACACCTTC.

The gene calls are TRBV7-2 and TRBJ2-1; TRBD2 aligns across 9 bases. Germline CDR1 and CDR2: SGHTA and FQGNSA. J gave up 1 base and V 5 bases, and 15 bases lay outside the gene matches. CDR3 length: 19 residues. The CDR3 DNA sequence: TGTGCCAGCAGCCCCCGGGACTGGCGGGGGGGCGAGTCCTACAATGAGCAGTTCTTC. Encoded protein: CASSPRDWRGGESYNEQFF.

The CDR3 sequence is CASSPPPGMNTEAFF. As DNA, the CDR3 is TGTGCCAGCTCACCCCCCCCGGGTATGAACACTGAAGCTTTCTTT. The chain recombines TRBV18 with TRBJ1-1, with D unclear. The CDR3 has 15 residues. Germline loops: CDR1 KGHSH, CDR2 LQKENI. With 3 bases removed from V and 0 bases from J, the gap between germline ends came to 11 bases. Supplemented by reference TRBV18 and TRBJ1-1, the full variable domain reads NAGVMQNPRHLVRRRGQEARLRCSPMKGHSHVYWYRQLPEEGLKFMVYLQKENIIDESGMPKERFSAEFPKEGPSILRIQQVVRGDSAAYFCASSPPPGMNTEAFFGQGTRLTVV.

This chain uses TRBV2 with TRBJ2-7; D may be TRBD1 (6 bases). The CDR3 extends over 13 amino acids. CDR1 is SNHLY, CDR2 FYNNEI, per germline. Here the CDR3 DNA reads TGTGCGACCATTGACCAGGGGCGCTACGAGCAGTACTTC. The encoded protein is CATIDQGRYEQYF.

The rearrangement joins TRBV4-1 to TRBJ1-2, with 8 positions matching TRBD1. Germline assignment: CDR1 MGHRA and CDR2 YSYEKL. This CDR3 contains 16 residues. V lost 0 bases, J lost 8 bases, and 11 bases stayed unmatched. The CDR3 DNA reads TGCGCCAGCAGCCAAGAAGGTCCGGACAGGGCAGTAGGCTACACCTTC. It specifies CASSQEGPDRAVGYTF.

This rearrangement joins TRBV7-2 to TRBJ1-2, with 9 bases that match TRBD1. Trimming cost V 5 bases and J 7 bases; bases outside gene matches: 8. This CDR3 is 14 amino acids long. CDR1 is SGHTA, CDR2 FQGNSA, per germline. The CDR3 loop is CASSAGQGEGGYTF. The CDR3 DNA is TGTGCCAGCAGCGCGGGACAGGGAGAGGGTGGCTACACCTTC.

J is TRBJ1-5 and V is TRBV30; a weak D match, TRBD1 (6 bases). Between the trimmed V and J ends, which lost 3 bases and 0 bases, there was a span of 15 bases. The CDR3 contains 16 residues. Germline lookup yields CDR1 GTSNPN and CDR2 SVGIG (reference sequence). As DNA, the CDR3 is TGTGCCTGGAGCATAGACAGGTTCTATAGCAATCAGCCCCAGCATTTT. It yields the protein CAWSIDRFYSNQPQHF.

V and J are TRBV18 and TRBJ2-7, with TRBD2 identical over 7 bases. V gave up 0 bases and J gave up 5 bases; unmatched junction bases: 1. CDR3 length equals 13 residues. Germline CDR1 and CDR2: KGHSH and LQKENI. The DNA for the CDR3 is TGTGCCAGCTCACCACCGGGGAGGGACGAGCAGTACGTC. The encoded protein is CASSPPGRDEQYV.

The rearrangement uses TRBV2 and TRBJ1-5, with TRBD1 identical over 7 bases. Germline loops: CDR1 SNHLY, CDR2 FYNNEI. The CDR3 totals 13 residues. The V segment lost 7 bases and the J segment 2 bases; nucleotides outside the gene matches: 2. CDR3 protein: CASIDRGNQPQHF. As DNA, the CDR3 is TGTGCCAGCATAGACAGGGGCAATCAGCCCCAGCATTTT.

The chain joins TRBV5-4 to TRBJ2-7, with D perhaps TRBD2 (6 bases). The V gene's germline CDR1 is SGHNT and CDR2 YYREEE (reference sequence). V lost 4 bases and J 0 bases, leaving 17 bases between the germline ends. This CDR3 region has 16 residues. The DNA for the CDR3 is TGTGCCAGCAGCCGGGGCGGCGGGACGGACTCCTACGAGCAGTACTTC. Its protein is CASSRGGGTDSYEQYF.

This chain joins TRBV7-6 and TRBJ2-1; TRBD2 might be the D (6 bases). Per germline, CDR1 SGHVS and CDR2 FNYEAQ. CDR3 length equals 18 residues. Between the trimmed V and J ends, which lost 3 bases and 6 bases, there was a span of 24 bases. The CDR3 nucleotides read TGTGCCAGCAGCTTGGGCGGGGTGAGGGTACTCCTTCTCAATGAGCAGTTCTTC. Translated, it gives CASSLGGVRVLLLNEQFF.

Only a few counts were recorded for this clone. DNA of the CDR3: TGTGCCAGCAGCTTGAACAGCGGGGAGACCCAGTACTTC. Its translation: CASSLNSGETQYF. This rearrangement joins TRBV7-2 to TRBJ2-5; possible D gene TRBD2, 6 bases. This CDR3 contains 13 residues. The V end lost 3 bases, the J end lost 5 bases, and 10 bases lay between the germline ends. Germline values: CDR1 SGHTA, CDR2 FQGNSA.

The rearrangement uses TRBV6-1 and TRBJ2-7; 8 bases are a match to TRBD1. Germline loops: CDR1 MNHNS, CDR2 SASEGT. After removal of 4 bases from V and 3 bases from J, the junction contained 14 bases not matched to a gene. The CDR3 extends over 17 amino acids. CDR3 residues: CASSGPGRDRPLYEQYV. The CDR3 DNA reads TGTGCCAGCAGTGGACCAGGTAGGGACAGGCCTCTCTACGAGCAGTACGTC.

CDR3 region: CASRGGGESNSPLHF. The CDR3 region has the DNA TGCGCCAGCAGAGGAGGTGGCGAGAGTAATTCACCCCTCCACTTT. The chain links TRBV5-1 to TRBJ1-6; D not resolved. V lost 5 bases, J lost 6 bases, and 15 bases lay in between. CDR1 SGHRS and CDR2 YFSETQ come from the germline V gene. The CDR3 length is 15 residues.

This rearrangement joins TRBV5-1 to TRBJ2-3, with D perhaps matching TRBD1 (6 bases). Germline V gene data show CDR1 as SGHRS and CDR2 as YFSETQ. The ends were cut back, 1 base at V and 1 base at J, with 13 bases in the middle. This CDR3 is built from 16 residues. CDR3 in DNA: TGCGCCAGCAGCTTGACCGGGACACCCGGCACAGATACGCAGTATTTT. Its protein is CASSLTGTPGTDTQYF.

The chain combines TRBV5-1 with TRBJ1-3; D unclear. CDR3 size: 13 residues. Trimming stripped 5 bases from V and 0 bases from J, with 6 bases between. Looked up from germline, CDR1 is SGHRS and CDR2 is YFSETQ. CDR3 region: CASRQDSGNTIYF. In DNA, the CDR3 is TGCGCCAGCAGGCAGGACTCTGGAAACACCATATATTTT.

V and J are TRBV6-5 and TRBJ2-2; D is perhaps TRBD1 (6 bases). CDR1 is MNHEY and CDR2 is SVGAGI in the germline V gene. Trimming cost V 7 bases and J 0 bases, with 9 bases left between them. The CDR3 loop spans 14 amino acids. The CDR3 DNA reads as TGTGCCAGCAACCCAGGGGCGAACACCGGGGAGCTGTTTTTT. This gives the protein CASNPGANTGELFF.

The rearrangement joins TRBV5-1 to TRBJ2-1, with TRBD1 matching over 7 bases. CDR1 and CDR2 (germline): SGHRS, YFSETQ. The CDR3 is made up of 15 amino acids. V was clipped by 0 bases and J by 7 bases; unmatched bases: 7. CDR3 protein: CASSLGQGTGNEQFF. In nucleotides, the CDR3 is TGCGCCAGCAGCTTGGGACAGGGTACGGGGAATGAGCAGTTCTTC. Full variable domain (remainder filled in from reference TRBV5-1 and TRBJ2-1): KAGVTQTPRYLIKTRGQQVTLSCSPISGHRSVSWYQQTPGQGLQFLFEYFSETQRNKGNFPGRFSGRQFSNSRSEMNVSTLELGDSALYLCASSLGQGTGNEQFFGPGTRLTVL.

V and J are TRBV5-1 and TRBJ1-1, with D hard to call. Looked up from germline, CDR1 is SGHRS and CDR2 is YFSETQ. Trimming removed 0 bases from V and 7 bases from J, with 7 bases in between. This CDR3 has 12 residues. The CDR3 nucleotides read TGCGCCAGCAGCTTGGCTCGAGGTGAAGCTTTCTTT. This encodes CASSLARGEAFF.